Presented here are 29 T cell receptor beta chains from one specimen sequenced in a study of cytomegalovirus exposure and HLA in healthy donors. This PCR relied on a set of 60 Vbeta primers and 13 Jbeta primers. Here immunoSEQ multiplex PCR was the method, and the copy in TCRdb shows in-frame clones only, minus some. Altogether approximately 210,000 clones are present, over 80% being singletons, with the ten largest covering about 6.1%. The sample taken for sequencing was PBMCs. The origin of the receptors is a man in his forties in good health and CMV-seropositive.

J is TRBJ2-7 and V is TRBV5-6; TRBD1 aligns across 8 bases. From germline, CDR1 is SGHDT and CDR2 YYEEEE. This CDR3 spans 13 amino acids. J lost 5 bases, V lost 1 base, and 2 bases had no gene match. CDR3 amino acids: CASSLQGANEQYF. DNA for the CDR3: TGTGCCAGCAGCTTGCAGGGGGCAAACGAGCAGTACTTC.

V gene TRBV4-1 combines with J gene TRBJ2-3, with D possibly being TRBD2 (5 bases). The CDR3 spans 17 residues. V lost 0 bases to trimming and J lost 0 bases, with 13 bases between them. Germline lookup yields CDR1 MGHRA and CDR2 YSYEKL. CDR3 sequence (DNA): TGCGCCAGCAGCCAAGATCCCCCGGGGTCTAGCACAGATACGCAGTATTTT. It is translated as CASSQDPPGSSTDTQYF.

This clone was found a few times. The CDR3 DNA reads as TGTGCCAGCAGCCCTCGGGTCTCGGGACTAGCGGAGAAGTACCAAGAGACCCAGTACTTC. Amino acids: CASSPRVSGLAEKYQETQYF. This chain connects TRBV6-7 to TRBJ2-5, with 11 bases identical to TRBD2. TRBV6-7 is an ORF, and what it does is uncertain. This CDR3 has 20 amino acids. The V gene end was trimmed by 6 bases and the J gene end by 0 bases; junction bases not matched to a gene: 18.

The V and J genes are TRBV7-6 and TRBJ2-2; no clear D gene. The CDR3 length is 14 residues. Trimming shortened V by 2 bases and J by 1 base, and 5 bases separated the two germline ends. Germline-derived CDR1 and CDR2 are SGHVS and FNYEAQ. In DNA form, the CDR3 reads TGTGCCAGCAGCTTACAGCGGAACACCGGGGAGCTGTTTTTT. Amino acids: CASSLQRNTGELFF.

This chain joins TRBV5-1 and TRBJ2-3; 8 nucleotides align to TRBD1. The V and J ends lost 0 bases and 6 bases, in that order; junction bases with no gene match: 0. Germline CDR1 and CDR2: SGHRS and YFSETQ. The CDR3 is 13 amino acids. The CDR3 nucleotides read TGCGCCAGCAGCTTGGACAGGGGGGATACGCAGTATTTT. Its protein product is CASSLDRGDTQYF.

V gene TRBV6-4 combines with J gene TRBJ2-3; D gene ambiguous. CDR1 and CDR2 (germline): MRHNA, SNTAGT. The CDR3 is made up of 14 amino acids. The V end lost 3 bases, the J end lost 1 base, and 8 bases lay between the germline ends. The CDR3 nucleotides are TGTGCCAGCAGTGAGGATCAGGGCACAGATACGCAGTATTTT. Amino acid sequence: CASSEDQGTDTQYF.

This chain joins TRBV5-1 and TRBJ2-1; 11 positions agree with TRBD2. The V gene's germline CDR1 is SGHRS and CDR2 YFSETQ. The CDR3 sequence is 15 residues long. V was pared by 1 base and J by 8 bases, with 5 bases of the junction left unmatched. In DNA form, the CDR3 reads TGCGCCAGCAGCTTGACTAGCGGGAGTACGCATGAGCAGTTCTTC. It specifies CASSLTSGSTHEQFF.

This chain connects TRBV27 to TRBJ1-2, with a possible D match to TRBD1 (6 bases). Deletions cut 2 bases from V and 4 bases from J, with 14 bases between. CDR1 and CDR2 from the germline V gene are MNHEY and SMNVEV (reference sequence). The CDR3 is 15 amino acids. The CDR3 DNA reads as TGTGCCAGCAGTTTAAGACCGACAGGAGTCTATGGCTACACCTTC. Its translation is CASSLRPTGVYGYTF.

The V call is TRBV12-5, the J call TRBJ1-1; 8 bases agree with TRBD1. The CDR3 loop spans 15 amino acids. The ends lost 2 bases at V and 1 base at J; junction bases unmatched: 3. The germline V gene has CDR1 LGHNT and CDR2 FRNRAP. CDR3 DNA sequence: TGTGCTAGTGGTTTGAGTGGGACAGGGAACACTGAAGCTTTCTTT. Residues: CASGLSGTGNTEAFF. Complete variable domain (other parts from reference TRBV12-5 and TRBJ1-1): DARVTQTPRHKVTEMGQEVTMRCQPILGHNTVFWYRQTMMQGLELLAYFRNRAPLDDSGMPKDRFSAEMPDATLATLKIQPSEPRDSAVYFCASGLSGTGNTEAFFGQGTRLTVV.

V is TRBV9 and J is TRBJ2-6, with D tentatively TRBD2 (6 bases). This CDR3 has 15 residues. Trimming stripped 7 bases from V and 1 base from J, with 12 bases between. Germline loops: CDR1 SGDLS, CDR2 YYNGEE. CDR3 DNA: TGTGCCAGCTCCGGAGGGCTATCTGGGGCCAACGTCCTGACTTTC. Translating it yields CASSGGLSGANVLTF.

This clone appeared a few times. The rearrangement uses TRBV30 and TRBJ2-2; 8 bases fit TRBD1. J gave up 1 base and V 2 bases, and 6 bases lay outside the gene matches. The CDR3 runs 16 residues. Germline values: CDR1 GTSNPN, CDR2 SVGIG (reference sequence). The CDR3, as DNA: TGTGCCTGGAGTTCTCGGACAGGGATGAACACCGGGGAGCTGTTTTTT. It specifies CAWSSRTGMNTGELFF.

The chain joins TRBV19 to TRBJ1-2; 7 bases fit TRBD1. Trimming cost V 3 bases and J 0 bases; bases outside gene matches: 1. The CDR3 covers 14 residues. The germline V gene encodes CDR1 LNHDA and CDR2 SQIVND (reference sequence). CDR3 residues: CASSIGTANYGYTF. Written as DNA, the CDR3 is TGTGCCAGTAGTATCGGGACAGCTAACTATGGCTACACCTTC.

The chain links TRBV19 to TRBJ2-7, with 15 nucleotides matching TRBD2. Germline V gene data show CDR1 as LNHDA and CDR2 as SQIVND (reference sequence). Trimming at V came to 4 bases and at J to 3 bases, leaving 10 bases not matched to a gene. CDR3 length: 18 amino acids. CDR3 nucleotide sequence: TGTGCCAGTAGTAAGGGACTAGCGGGAGGAGCGGTTGGCTACGAGCAGTACTTC. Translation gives CASSKGLAGGAVGYEQYF.

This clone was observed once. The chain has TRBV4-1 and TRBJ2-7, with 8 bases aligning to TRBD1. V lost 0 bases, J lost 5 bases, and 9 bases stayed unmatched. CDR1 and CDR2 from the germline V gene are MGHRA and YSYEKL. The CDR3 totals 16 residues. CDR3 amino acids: CASSQDRNDRGHEQYV. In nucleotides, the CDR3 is TGCGCCAGCAGCCAAGACCGCAACGACAGGGGCCACGAGCAGTACGTC.

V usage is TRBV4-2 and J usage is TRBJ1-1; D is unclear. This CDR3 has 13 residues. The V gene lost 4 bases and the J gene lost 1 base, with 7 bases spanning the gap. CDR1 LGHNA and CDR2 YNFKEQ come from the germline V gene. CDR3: CASSPGWNTEAFF. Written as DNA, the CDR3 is TGTGCCAGCAGCCCCGGGTGGAACACTGAAGCTTTCTTT.

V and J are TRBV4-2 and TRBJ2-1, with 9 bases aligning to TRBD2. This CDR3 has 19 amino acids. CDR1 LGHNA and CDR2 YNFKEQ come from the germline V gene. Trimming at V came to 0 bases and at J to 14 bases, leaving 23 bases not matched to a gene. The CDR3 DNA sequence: TGTGCCAGCAGCCAAGATGGGGCTAGCGGGGAGGGCAGCCGTGGGGAGGAGTTCTTC. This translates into CASSQDGASGEGSRGEEFF.

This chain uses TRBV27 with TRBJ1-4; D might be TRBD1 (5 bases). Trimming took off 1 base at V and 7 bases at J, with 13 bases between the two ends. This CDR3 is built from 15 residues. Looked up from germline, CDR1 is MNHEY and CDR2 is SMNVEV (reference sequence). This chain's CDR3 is CASSLLGRDSEKLFF. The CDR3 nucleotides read TGTGCCAGCAGTTTATTAGGCAGGGATAGTGAAAAACTGTTTTTT.

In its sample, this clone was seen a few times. CDR3 region: CASSRTLAGEGNEQFF. In DNA, the CDR3 is TGTGCCAGTAGTAGAACACTAGCGGGAGAGGGCAATGAGCAGTTCTTC. The chain employs TRBV19 and TRBJ2-1; 11 bases align to TRBD2. The CDR3 is 16 amino acids. Germline V gives CDR1 LNHDA, CDR2 SQIVND (reference sequence). Germline trimming cut 4 bases from V and 6 bases from J; bases unmatched to any gene: 8.

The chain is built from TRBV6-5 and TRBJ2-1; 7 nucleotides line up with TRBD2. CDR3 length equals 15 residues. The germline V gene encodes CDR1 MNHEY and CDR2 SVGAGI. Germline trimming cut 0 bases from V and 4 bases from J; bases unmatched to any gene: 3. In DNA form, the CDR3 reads TGTGCCAGCAGTTACTCGGGTAGCGGGTACAATGAGCAGTTCTTC. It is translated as CASSYSGSGYNEQFF.

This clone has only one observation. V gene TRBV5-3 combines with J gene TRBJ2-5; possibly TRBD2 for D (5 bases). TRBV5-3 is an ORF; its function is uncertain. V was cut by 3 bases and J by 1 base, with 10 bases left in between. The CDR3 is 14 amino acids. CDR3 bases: TGTGCCAGAAGCTGGCGGCGGGCCCAAGAGACCCAGTACTTC. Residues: CARSWRRAQETQYF.

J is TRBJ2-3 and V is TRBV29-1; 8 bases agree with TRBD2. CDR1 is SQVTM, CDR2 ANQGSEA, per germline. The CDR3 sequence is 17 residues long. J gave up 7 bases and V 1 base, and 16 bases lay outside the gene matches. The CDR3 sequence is CSVEVPGLAVPGNTQYF. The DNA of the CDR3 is TGCAGCGTTGAAGTTCCCGGACTAGCTGTCCCTGGAAATACGCAGTATTTT.

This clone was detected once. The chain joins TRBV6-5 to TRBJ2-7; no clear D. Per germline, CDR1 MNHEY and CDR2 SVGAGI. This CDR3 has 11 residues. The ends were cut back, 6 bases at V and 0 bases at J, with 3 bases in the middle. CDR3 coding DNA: TGTGCCAGCAGGAGCTCCTACGAGCAGTACTTC. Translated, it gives CASRSSYEQYF.

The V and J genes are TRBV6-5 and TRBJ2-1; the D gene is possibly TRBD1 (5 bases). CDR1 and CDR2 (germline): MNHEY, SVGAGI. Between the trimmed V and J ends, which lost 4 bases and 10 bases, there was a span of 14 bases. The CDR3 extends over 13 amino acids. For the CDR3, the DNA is TGTGCCAGCAGTTTTGGACATACCGGCGAGCAGTTCTTC. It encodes CASSFGHTGEQFF.

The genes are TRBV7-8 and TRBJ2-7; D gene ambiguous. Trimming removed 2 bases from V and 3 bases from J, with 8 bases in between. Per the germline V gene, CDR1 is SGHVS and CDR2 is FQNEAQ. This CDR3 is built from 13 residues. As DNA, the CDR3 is TGTGCCAGCAGCTTAAAGAACAGCTACGAGCAGTACGTC. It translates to CASSLKNSYEQYV.

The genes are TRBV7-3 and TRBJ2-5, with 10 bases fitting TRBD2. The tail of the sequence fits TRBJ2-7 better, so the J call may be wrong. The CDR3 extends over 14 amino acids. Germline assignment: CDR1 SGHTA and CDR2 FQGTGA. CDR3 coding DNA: TGTGCCAGCAGCCCAGCGGGAGGGCCCTACGAGCAGTACTTC. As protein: CASSPAGGPYEQYF.

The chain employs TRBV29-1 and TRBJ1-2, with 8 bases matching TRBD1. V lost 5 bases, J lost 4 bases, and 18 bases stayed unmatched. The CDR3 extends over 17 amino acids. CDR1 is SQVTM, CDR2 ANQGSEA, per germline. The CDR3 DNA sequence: TGCAGCGTTTCTCCCCGGGACAGGCAGGACGAGTTCTATGGCTACACCTTC. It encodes CSVSPRDRQDEFYGYTF.

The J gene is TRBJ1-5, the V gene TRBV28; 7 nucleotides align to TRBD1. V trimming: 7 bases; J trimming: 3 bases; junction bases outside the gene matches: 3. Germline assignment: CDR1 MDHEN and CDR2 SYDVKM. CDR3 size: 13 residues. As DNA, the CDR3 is TGTGCCAGCACCACAGGGGACAATCAGCCCCAGCATTTT. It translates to CASTTGDNQPQHF.

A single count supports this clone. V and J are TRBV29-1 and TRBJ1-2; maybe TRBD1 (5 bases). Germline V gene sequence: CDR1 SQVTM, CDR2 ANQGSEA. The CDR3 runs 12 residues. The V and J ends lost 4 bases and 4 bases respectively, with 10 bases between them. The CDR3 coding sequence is TGCAGCGTTGCATTAACAGGCTATGGCTACACCTTC. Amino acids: CSVALTGYGYTF.

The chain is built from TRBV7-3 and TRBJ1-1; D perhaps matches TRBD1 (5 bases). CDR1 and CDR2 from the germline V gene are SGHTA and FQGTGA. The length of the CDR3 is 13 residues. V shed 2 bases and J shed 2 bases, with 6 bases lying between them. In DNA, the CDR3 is TGTGCCAGCAGCTTAGACAGAAACACTGAAGCTTTCTTT. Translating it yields CASSLDRNTEAFF.